Below are 28 T cell receptor beta chains sequenced from a single sample in a study of blood T cell repertoires in COVID-19. TCRdb keeps only in-frame clones here, not all; method: immunoSEQ multiplex PCR. The profile shows some 150,000 clones, approximately 80% of them singletons. Input material: peripheral blood. The receptors stem from a man between 65 and 85 years old with acute or convalescent COVID-19.

This clone turned up a few times. The genes are TRBV5-1 and TRBJ2-7; 7 bases map to TRBD2. Germline trimming cut 5 bases from V and 3 bases from J; bases unmatched to any gene: 11. Germline lookup yields CDR1 SGHRS and CDR2 YFSETQ. The CDR3 is made up of 15 amino acids. In DNA form, the CDR3 reads TGCGCCAGCAGGTTGAGAGCGGGAAGTCTCTACGAGCAGTACTTC. Translated, it gives CASRLRAGSLYEQYF. Variable domain in full (rest from reference TRBV5-1 and TRBJ2-7): KAGVTQTPRYLIKTRGQQVTLSCSPISGHRSVSWYQQTPGQGLQFLFEYFSETQRNKGNFPGRFSGRQFSNSRSEMNVSTLELGDSALYLCASRLRAGSLYEQYFGPGTRLTVT.

This sequence joins TRBV18 and TRBJ2-1; D may be TRBD2 (6 bases). Germline V gene lookup returns CDR1 KGHSH and CDR2 LQKENI. This CDR3 has 15 residues. V shed 1 base and J shed 2 bases, with 9 bases lying between them. CDR3 DNA: TGTGCCAGCTCACCACGGAGGGGCGCCTACAATGAGCAGTTCTTC. Residues: CASSPRRGAYNEQFF. Based on the CDR3 plus reference TRBV18 and TRBJ2-1, the full variable domain is NAGVMQNPRHLVRRRGQEARLRCSPMKGHSHVYWYRQLPEEGLKFMVYLQKENIIDESGMPKERFSAEFPKEGPSILRIQQVVRGDSAAYFCASSPRRGAYNEQFFGPGTRLTVL.

J is TRBJ2-2 and V is TRBV6-5; D remains ambiguous. The CDR3 spans 12 residues. V lost 7 bases and J 2 bases, leaving 5 bases between the germline ends. Germline loops: CDR1 MNHEY, CDR2 SVGAGI. CDR3 nucleotides: TGTGCCAGCAATATCAACACCGGGGAGCTGTTTTTT. It is translated as CASNINTGELFF.

The V call is TRBV30, the J call TRBJ2-5; 10 bases line up with TRBD2. V gave up 7 bases and J gave up 4 bases; unmatched junction bases: 6. Germline loops: CDR1 GTSNPN, CDR2 SVGIG (reference sequence). The CDR3 runs to 13 residues. CDR3 amino acids: CALSGGAGETQYF. Here the CDR3 DNA reads TGTGCCTTAAGCGGGGGGGCCGGAGAGACCCAGTACTTC.

This clone is a singleton in its sample. The rearrangement links TRBV5-1 to TRBJ1-1, with D unclear. Germline CDR1 SGHRS, CDR2 YFSETQ. Trimming cost V 2 bases and J 3 bases, with 11 bases left between them. The CDR3 runs 14 residues. Here the CDR3 reads CASSFLGVDTEAFF. CDR3 nucleotides: TGCGCCAGCAGCTTTCTCGGTGTGGACACTGAAGCTTTCTTT.

The V call is TRBV6-5, the J call TRBJ2-7; TRBD1 matches 7 bases. This CDR3 is 15 amino acids long. The germline CDR1 and CDR2 sequences are MNHEY and SVGAGI. Trimming removed 6 bases from V and 0 bases from J; junction bases left unmatched: 8. CDR3 loop: CASRKDRQGSYEQYF. CDR3 DNA sequence: TGTGCCAGCAGGAAGGACCGACAGGGCTCCTACGAGCAGTACTTC.

The V gene is TRBV28, the J gene TRBJ1-2, with a weak D call TRBD1 (6 bases). CDR1 MDHEN and CDR2 SYDVKM come from the germline V gene. CDR3 length: 15 residues. V lost 5 bases and J 6 bases, leaving 19 bases between the germline ends. The CDR3 DNA follows: TGTGCCAGCAGTCCAAACAGGGCAGGAAGGGATGGCTACACCTTC. Translation gives CASSPNRAGRDGYTF.

This clone was observed a single time. V gene TRBV18 combines with J gene TRBJ1-2; D remains ambiguous. Germline V gives CDR1 KGHSH, CDR2 LQKENI. Deletions cut 2 bases from V and 1 base from J, with 5 bases between. This CDR3 comprises 13 residues. CDR3 in amino acids: CASSPADNYGYTF. The CDR3 DNA reads as TGTGCCAGCTCACCAGCAGATAACTATGGCTACACCTTC.

This sequence joins TRBV7-2 and TRBJ2-5, with TRBD2 identical over 9 bases. CDR1 and CDR2 from the germline V gene are SGHTA and FQGNSA. The CDR3 has 14 amino acids. Germline trimming cut 7 bases from V and 3 bases from J; bases unmatched to any gene: 6. CDR3 DNA: TGTGCCAGCAAAAGCGGCGGGGGGGAAGAGACCCAGTACTTC. This translates into CASKSGGGEETQYF.

Turning to this clone: An end of the junction differs from the germline gene, which may be a read error. The chain combines TRBV12-3 or TRBV12-4 with TRBJ2-4; the match to TRBD1 covers 10 bases. CDR3 length equals 11 residues. The CDR3 spells CASAGQGLGSF. CDR3 bases: TGTGCCAGCGCGGGACAGGGGTTGGGGAGTTTC.

V gene TRBV6-5 combines with J gene TRBJ2-1, with 12 bases fitting TRBD2. Losses at the gene ends were 8 bases for V and 4 bases for J; bases not matched to a gene: 3. The CDR3 has 14 residues. CDR1 is MNHEY and CDR2 is SVGAGI in the germline V gene. CDR3 DNA: TGTGCCAGCGCAACTAGCGGGGGGTACAATGAGCAGTTCTTC. It translates to CASATSGGYNEQFF.

This chain uses TRBV10-3 with TRBJ2-1; TRBD2 matches at 12 bases. The CDR3 consists of 13 residues. The junction had 5 bases not matched to a gene; V was cut back by 10 bases and J by 7 bases. From germline, CDR1 is ENHRY and CDR2 SYGVKD. The DNA for the CDR3 is TGTGCCAGTCTAGCGGGAGGGTCAAATGAGCAGTTCTTC. It is translated as CASLAGGSNEQFF.

This chain links TRBV7-5 with TRBJ1-4; TRBD1 is the table's D call and was not checked against the DNA. TRBV7-5 is reported as a pseudogene. The CDR3 sequence is 17 residues long. The CDR3 sequence: CARSLVGQFSVDEKLFF. The CDR3 DNA follows: TGTGCCAGAAGCTTAGTGGGACAGTTCTCGGTAGATGAAAAACTGTTTTTT.

The V call is TRBV5-1, the J call TRBJ2-3; 9 bases are a match to TRBD2. The junction had 2 bases not matched to a gene; V was cut back by 0 bases and J by 3 bases. This CDR3 is 15 amino acids long. Germline loops: CDR1 SGHRS, CDR2 YFSETQ. The CDR3, as DNA: TGCGCCAGCAGCTTGGCTAGCGGGGTAACAGATACGCAGTATTTT. As protein: CASSLASGVTDTQYF.

This clone came up a few times. CDR3 in DNA: TGTGCCAGCAGTTACTCGGCTAGCGGGGGTTGGGAGACCCAGTACTTC. Its translation is CASSYSASGGWETQYF. The J gene is TRBJ2-5, the V gene TRBV6-5, with 10 bases identical to TRBD2. Germline CDR1 is MNHEY and CDR2 is SVGAGI. The V and J ends lost 0 bases and 5 bases, in that order; junction bases with no gene match: 6. This CDR3 region has 16 residues.

This chain uses TRBV28 with TRBJ2-7; D is undetermined. Between the trimmed V and J ends, which lost 6 bases and 2 bases, there was a span of 17 bases. The CDR3 spans 15 residues. Germline V gives CDR1 MDHEN, CDR2 SYDVKM. The CDR3 protein is CASSQLTTPPYEQYF. As DNA, the CDR3 is TGTGCCAGCAGCCAACTAACTACACCCCCCTACGAGCAGTACTTC.

The rearrangement uses TRBV19 and TRBJ2-2, with unresolved D. This CDR3 is built from 16 residues. Germline V lookup: CDR1 LNHDA, CDR2 SQIVND (reference sequence). V lost 5 bases to trimming and J lost 5 bases, with 18 bases between them. The CDR3 nucleotides read TGTGCCAGTAGTGCGAACTACCCAGCGAGGACCGGGGAGCTGTTTTTT. Translated, it gives CASSANYPARTGELFF. Looking up the rest from reference TRBV19 and TRBJ2-2 gives the full variable domain: DGGITQSPKYLFRKEGQNVTLSCEQNLNHDAMYWYRQDPGQGLRLIYYSQIVNDFQKGDIAEGYSVSREKKESFPLTVTSAQKNPTAFYLCASSANYPARTGELFFGEGSRLTVL.

The chain couples TRBV28 to TRBJ1-6, with TRBD1 as a possible D gene (5 bases). Trimming removed 4 bases at V and 9 bases at J, with 31 bases between. The CDR3 has 20 amino acids. Germline lookup yields CDR1 MDHEN and CDR2 SYDVKM. CDR3 DNA: TGTGCCAGCAGTTCTGTCGCTGAGGCGGGGAGAGGGGAGGTCGGTTCACCCCTCCACTTT. This encodes CASSSVAEAGRGEVGSPLHF.

This clone showed up just once. The CDR3 DNA reads TGTGCCAGTAGAAGGGATCCAGGGGCGAGCAATCAGCCCCAGCATTTT. Translating it yields CASRRDPGASNQPQHF. The V gene is TRBV19, the J gene TRBJ1-5; D perhaps matches TRBD1 (6 bases). The germline V gene has CDR1 LNHDA and CDR2 SQIVND (reference sequence). V gave up 6 bases and J gave up 1 base, with 16 bases separating them. The CDR3 totals 16 residues.

Concerning this clone itself: This sample also contains other DNA sequences that code for the same CDR3. The V and J genes are TRBV28 and TRBJ1-2; the D gene is possibly TRBD1 (5 bases). There are 12 residues in the CDR3. Germline CDR1 is MDHEN and CDR2 is SYDVKM. V lost 2 bases and J lost 4, with 5 bases in between. The CDR3 nucleotides read TGTGCCAGCAGTTTACAGGGCTATGGCTACACCTTC. It translates to CASSLQGYGYTF.

This clone was seen once. V is TRBV4-1 and J is TRBJ2-3, with TRBD2 matching over 7 bases. This CDR3 spans 16 amino acids. Germline V CDR1 and CDR2: MGHRA, YSYEKL. After removal of 0 bases from V and 3 bases from J, the junction contained 6 bases not matched to a gene. The chain's CDR3 is CASSQDEDGGTDTQYF. CDR3 in DNA: TGCGCCAGCAGCCAAGACGAGGACGGGGGGACAGATACGCAGTATTTT.

The J gene is TRBJ2-7, the V gene TRBV6-4; 9 bases match TRBD1. The CDR3 spans 15 residues. Germline CDR1 and CDR2: MRHNA and SNTAGT. Trimming took 4 bases from V and 4 from J; bases not matched to a gene: 8. For the CDR3, the DNA is TGTGCCAGCAGTGGTACCGGGACAGGGCTTTACGAGCAGTACTTC. Translated, it gives CASSGTGTGLYEQYF.

CDR3: CAWSLRGAGGGETQYF. The CDR3 coding sequence is TGTGCCTGGAGCCTACGCGGAGCGGGGGGTGGAGAGACCCAGTACTTC. V is TRBV30 and J is TRBJ2-5; 9 positions match TRBD2. The CDR3 extends over 16 amino acids. Germline values: CDR1 GTSNPN, CDR2 SVGIG (reference sequence). V was pared by 3 bases and J by 4 bases, with 12 bases of the junction left unmatched.

The J gene is TRBJ2-7, the V gene TRBV6-5; D remains ambiguous. This CDR3 contains 13 residues. Per germline, CDR1 MNHEY and CDR2 SVGAGI. V lost 7 bases to trimming and J lost 6 bases, with 16 bases between them. DNA of the CDR3: TGTGCCAGCATGAGCATCTCTTTCGGCGAGCAGTACTTC. It yields the protein CASMSISFGEQYF.

The chain combines TRBV4-1 with TRBJ2-7; TRBD1 aligns across 9 bases. Trimming cost V 5 bases and J 9 bases; bases outside gene matches: 5. In germline, CDR1 is MGHRA, CDR2 YSYEKL. The length of the CDR3 is 12 residues. In DNA form, the CDR3 reads TGCGCCAGCAGCTTACAGGGGGCATTGCAGTACTTC. Its translation: CASSLQGALQYF.

The V gene is TRBV19, the J gene TRBJ1-5, with 8 bases matching TRBD1. The CDR3 consists of 15 residues. V was clipped by 6 bases and J by 3 bases; unmatched bases: 7. Germline-derived CDR1 and CDR2 are LNHDA and SQIVND (reference sequence). The CDR3, as DNA: TGTGCCAGTAGACCTGGACAGGGACACAATCAGCCCCAGCATTTT. This translates into CASRPGQGHNQPQHF.

The J gene is TRBJ1-2, the V gene TRBV30; 7 bases are shared with TRBD1. The CDR3 has 16 residues. Germline V gene data show CDR1 as GTSNPN and CDR2 as SVGIG (reference sequence). Trimming removed 1 base from V and 5 bases from J; junction bases left unmatched: 13. The CDR3 sequence: CAWSGTRQGFGYGYTF. CDR3 in DNA: TGTGCCTGGAGTGGCACGCGACAGGGCTTCGGGTATGGCTACACCTTC.

This chain uses TRBV7-9 with TRBJ1-5; 8 bases line up with TRBD1. This CDR3 has 14 residues. The germline CDR1 and CDR2 sequences are SEHNR and FQNEAQ (reference sequence). V was pared by 3 bases and J by 4 bases, with 2 bases of the junction left unmatched. The CDR3 loop reads CASSLTGENQPQHF. The CDR3 DNA reads as TGTGCCAGCAGCTTGACAGGGGAGAATCAGCCCCAGCATTTT. The variable domain in full, completed from reference TRBV7-9 and TRBJ1-5, reads DTGVSQNPRHKITKRGQNVTFRCDPISEHNRLYWYRQTLGQGPEFLTYFQNEAQLEKSRLLSDRFSAERPKGSFSTLEIQRTEQGDSAMYLCASSLTGENQPQHFGDGTRLSIL.